The next 16 T cell receptor beta chains were all read from a single sample in a study of technical replicates of blood from a handful of donors. The repertoire was sequenced with immunoSEQ multiplex PCR; TCRdb's copy has only in-frame clones and lacks some. The data show just under 85,000 clones, more than 80% seen once. Sequencing was carried out using T cells isolated from PBMCs. The receptors come from a human donor in good health.

This sequence joins TRBV5-1 and TRBJ2-3; 10 nucleotides agree with TRBD2. This CDR3 comprises 18 residues. Germline CDR1 reads SGHRS; CDR2 reads YFSETQ. The trim removed 4 bases at V and 1 base at J, leaving 12 bases unmatched. The CDR3 sequence is CASSPAAALAGGTDTQYF. As DNA, the CDR3 is TGCGCCAGCAGCCCGGCGGCGGCTCTAGCGGGGGGCACAGATACGCAGTATTTT.

The chain combines TRBV6-5 with TRBJ2-3, with D hard to call. Germline V gene lookup returns CDR1 MNHEY and CDR2 SVGAGI. V lost 2 bases and J lost 4, with 13 bases in between. This CDR3 spans 15 amino acids. CDR3 residues: CASSYRAGSSDTQYF. The CDR3, as DNA: TGTGCCAGCAGTTACCGAGCAGGATCCTCAGATACGCAGTATTTT.

This clone was seen more than once but under ten times. The rearrangement uses TRBV9 and TRBJ1-1; 8 nucleotides line up with TRBD1. Germline V CDR1 and CDR2: SGDLS, YYNGEE. Losses at the gene ends were 3 bases for V and 5 bases for J; bases not matched to a gene: 12. This CDR3 is built from 16 residues. CDR3 in amino acids: CASSAFRDRRGTEAFF. The DNA of the CDR3 is TGTGCCAGCAGCGCCTTCCGGGACAGGAGAGGAACTGAAGCTTTCTTT.

V usage is TRBV6-1 and J usage is TRBJ2-7; D might be TRBD2 (7 bases). CDR3 length equals 13 residues. V was pared by 7 bases and J by 5 bases, with 15 bases between. Germline V lookup: CDR1 MNHNS, CDR2 SASEGT. The CDR3 protein is CASNLGGLDEQYF. In DNA, the CDR3 is TGTGCCAGCAATCTGGGGGGGCTGGACGAGCAGTACTTC.

This chain links TRBV5-1 with TRBJ1-1; D remains ambiguous. The ends were cut back, 4 bases at V and 0 bases at J, with 10 bases in the middle. The CDR3 covers 14 residues. Germline V gene sequence: CDR1 SGHRS, CDR2 YFSETQ. The DNA for the CDR3 is TGCGCCAGCAGCCACCGAGACATGAACACTGAAGCTTTCTTT. Amino acid sequence: CASSHRDMNTEAFF.

The chain combines TRBV7-2 with TRBJ1-2; 7 bases match TRBD1. The CDR3 runs to 14 residues. Trimming removed 5 bases from V and 6 bases from J; junction bases left unmatched: 9. Germline loops: CDR1 SGHTA, CDR2 FQGNSA. The DNA of the CDR3 is TGTGCCAGCAGCCTAGGGACAGTCCCGCATGGCTACACCTTC. Its protein is CASSLGTVPHGYTF.

V and J are TRBV11-3 and TRBJ2-1; a weak D match, TRBD2 (5 bases). V was pared by 2 bases and J by 4 bases, with 9 bases between. Germline assignment: CDR1 SGHNT and CDR2 YENEEA. There are 14 residues in the CDR3. CDR3 nucleotides: TGTGCCAGCAGCTTAAAAGCGGATTACAATGAGCAGTTCTTC. Amino acids: CASSLKADYNEQFF.

The chain joins TRBV6-4 to TRBJ1-4; no clear D. Germline assignment: CDR1 MRHNA and CDR2 SNTAGT. The CDR3 extends over 14 amino acids. The ends were cut back, 5 bases at V and 7 bases at J, with 14 bases in the middle. This chain's CDR3 is CASSRDPGSEKLFF. The CDR3 DNA follows: TGTGCCAGCAGTCGGGATCCAGGAAGTGAAAAACTGTTTTTT.

The CDR3 nucleotides read TGTGCCAGCAGTAACTGGGCCCATAATGAAAAACTGTTTTTT. Translation: CASSNWAHNEKLFF. The chain is built from TRBV2 and TRBJ1-4; D is ambiguous. This CDR3 contains 14 residues. The germline V and J ends were trimmed by 5 bases and 4 bases, with 11 bases remaining between them. Germline CDR1 is SNHLY and CDR2 is FYNNEI.

The chain links TRBV7-8 to TRBJ1-5; TRBD1 is a possible D gene (6 bases). Germline V CDR1 and CDR2: SGHVS, FQNEAQ. The CDR3 contains 16 residues. Trimming took 0 bases from V and 5 from J, leaving 14 bases between them. The CDR3 DNA reads as TGTGCCAGCAGCTTAGCCGCGGACAGCAAGGATCAGCCCCAGCATTTT. This gives the protein CASSLAADSKDQPQHF.

The chain has TRBV27 and TRBJ1-4; 7 positions agree with TRBD1. The V and J ends lost 6 bases and 5 bases, in that order; junction bases with no gene match: 9. This CDR3 has 15 residues. The germline V gene has CDR1 MNHEY and CDR2 SMNVEV (reference sequence). CDR3 region: CASSPPRDSNEKLFF. As DNA, the CDR3 is TGTGCCAGCAGCCCCCCCCGGGACAGCAATGAAAAACTGTTTTTT.

This clone was recorded only once. The rearrangement links TRBV19 to TRBJ1-4; a possible D gene is TRBD1 (5 bases). CDR1 and CDR2 (germline): LNHDA, SQIVND (reference sequence). The CDR3 totals 17 residues. Between the trimmed V and J ends, which lost 0 bases and 3 bases, there was a span of 14 bases. The CDR3 region is CASSIEAGRTANEKLFF. The CDR3 DNA sequence: TGTGCCAGTAGTATAGAGGCAGGGAGGACGGCTAATGAAAAACTGTTTTTT.

CDR3 DNA: TGTGCCAGCAGTGTGTGGCGCGGGGGGCGGACCGGGGAGCTGTTTTTT. It specifies CASSVWRGGRTGELFF. The gene calls are TRBV2 and TRBJ2-2; 8 positions match TRBD2. The CDR3 covers 16 residues. The V segment lost 4 bases and the J segment 5 bases; nucleotides outside the gene matches: 9. Per the germline V gene, CDR1 is SNHLY and CDR2 is FYNNEI.

The chain uses TRBV7-8 and TRBJ1-5; D unresolved. This CDR3 region has 18 residues. V dropped 4 bases and J dropped 5 bases, with 24 bases sitting between them. Looked up from germline, CDR1 is SGHVS and CDR2 is FQNEAQ. The CDR3 loop reads CASSSPPGPLSGDQPQHF. The DNA of the CDR3 is TGTGCCAGCAGCTCCCCCCCGGGTCCCCTGAGCGGGGATCAGCCCCAGCATTTT.

This chain joins TRBV30 and TRBJ1-1, with D possibly TRBD1 on 5 matching bases. V lost 0 bases, J lost 4 bases, and 12 bases lay in between. CDR1 and CDR2 from the germline V gene are GTSNPN and SVGIG (reference sequence). This CDR3 is 14 amino acids long. The CDR3 sequence: CAWSVNWGGTEAFF. CDR3 sequence (DNA): TGTGCCTGGAGTGTTAATTGGGGCGGCACTGAAGCTTTCTTT.

The sample holds one count of this clone. The chain recombines TRBV4-2 with TRBJ2-3; D may be TRBD2 (5 bases). V dropped 1 base and J dropped 0 bases, with 11 bases sitting between them. There are 16 residues in the CDR3. Germline V CDR1 and CDR2: LGHNA, YNFKEQ. CDR3 protein: CASSQGRARSTDTQYF. The CDR3 DNA follows: TGTGCCAGCAGCCAAGGGCGGGCTAGGAGCACAGATACGCAGTATTTT.